One sample yielded the 3 T cell receptor beta chains listed below, sequenced in a study of neurological immune-mediated disorders. MiXCR was run by TCRdb on the 5' RACE reads, yielding one entry per CDR3 protein. The table has 55,000 to 70,000 distinct CDR3 sequences, 3.5% to 5% seen once; the top ten hold 1.3%. Sequenced material: PBMCs. Receptors were obtained from a man aged 25 to 40 with multiple sclerosis.

There are many counts of this clonotype. This chain joins TRBV20-1 and TRBJ2-2, with TRBD2 identical over 8 bases. The trim removed 5 bases at V and 6 bases at J, leaving 2 bases unmatched. Germline CDR1 is DFQATT and CDR2 is SNEGSKA (reference sequence). The CDR3 extends over 12 amino acids. The CDR3 reads CSAREGPGELFF. The CDR3 DNA reads TGCAGTGCTCGGGAGGGGCCCGGGGAGCTGTTTTTT.

In its sample, this clonotype was seen many times. The rearrangement joins TRBV5-1 to TRBJ1-1, with TRBD1 identical over 7 bases. The CDR3 consists of 15 residues. Looked up from germline, CDR1 is SGHRS and CDR2 is YFSETQ. V shed 3 bases, J shed 4 bases, and the junction held 9 bases outside the gene matches. The CDR3 spells CASSSVRQGGTEAFF. Written as DNA, the CDR3 is TGCGCCAGCAGCTCCGTTAGGCAGGGGGGCACTGAAGCTTTCTTT.

This clonotype was detected only a few times. The chain joins TRBV6-2 or TRBV6-3 to TRBJ2-5, with 13 positions matching TRBD2. Trimming cost V 6 bases and J 5 bases; bases outside gene matches: 15. CDR3 size: 18 residues. Germline V lookup: CDR1 MNHEY, CDR2 SVGEGT. Here the CDR3 DNA reads TGTGCCAGCAGACCCGGACTAGCGGGGGCCTCCCGTTGGGAGACCCAGTACTTC. This translates into CASRPGLAGASRWETQYF.